The subject of this entry is one TCR beta chain. This specimen comes from a study of blood T cell repertoires in COVID-19. The overall study: Acute and convalescent COVID-19 specimens originated in the United States, Italy and Spain. From T cells, B-cell-depleted T cells, or PBMCs came the material, which was cDNA or gDNA.

The CDR3 runs to 15 residues. CDR1 is GTSNPN, CDR2 SVGIG, per germline (reference sequence). The junction had 6 bases not matched to a gene; V was cut back by 2 bases and J by 9 bases. Original analysis: The authors estimated nucleated cell counts from reference gene primer amplification. Clones were sequenced by immunoSEQ multiplex PCR, and TCRdb holds only the in-frame ones, with some missing. V and J calls plus clone size are reproduced from that table; the DNA served to infer D and trimming. This sample carries some 120,000 clones, 88% of them seen once, and the ten largest clones take 6.5% to 9%.

The sequencing sample was made of peripheral blood. This TCR came from a man aged 50 to 59 with acute or convalescent COVID-19. The chain recombines TRBV30 with TRBJ1-6; 11 nucleotides line up with TRBD1. DNA of the CDR3: TGTGCCTGGAGTAACAAGGGACAGGGGGGTTCACCCCTCCACTTT. Protein: CAWSNKGQGGSPLHF.